Each of the 3 T cell receptor beta chains below was sequenced from the same sample in a study of blood T cell repertoires in COVID-19. Libraries were prepared by immunoSEQ multiplex PCR; TCRdb keeps only in-frame clonotypes and omits some of them. The data show around 250,000 clones, over 75% seen once. What was sequenced was peripheral blood. The receptors shown here come from a human donor in a cohort sampled during active COVID-19.

The rearrangement links TRBV5-1 to TRBJ1-1; 7 nucleotides agree with TRBD1. This CDR3 is 14 amino acids long. Germline trimming cut 2 bases from V and 8 bases from J; bases unmatched to any gene: 9. CDR1 SGHRS and CDR2 YFSETQ come from the germline V gene. The CDR3 loop reads CASSFRTGHPEAFF. CDR3 nucleotide sequence: TGCGCCAGCAGCTTCCGGACAGGACATCCGGAAGCTTTCTTT.

V gene TRBV14 combines with J gene TRBJ2-5; 8 bases map to TRBD2. The CDR3 consists of 16 residues. Germline V CDR1 and CDR2: SGHDN, FVKESK. Trimming took 0 bases from V and 4 from J; bases not matched to a gene: 7. The CDR3 protein is CASSQDFVAGLETQYF. The CDR3 DNA sequence: TGTGCCAGCAGCCAAGATTTCGTAGCGGGACTAGAGACCCAGTACTTC.

This chain uses TRBV6-6 with TRBJ2-7, with a possible D match to TRBD1 (6 bases). Deletions cut 2 bases from V and 0 bases from J, with 14 bases between. Looked up from germline, CDR1 is MNHNY and CDR2 is SVGAGI (reference sequence). This CDR3 region has 16 residues. The CDR3 here is CASSYTGTLSSYEQYF. In nucleotides, the CDR3 is TGTGCCAGCAGTTACACCGGGACACTGAGCTCCTACGAGCAGTACTTC.